This T cell receptor (beta chain) was sequenced during a study of Ad26.COV2.S vaccination and SARS-CoV-2 variants. The overall study: Donor was in the COV1001 Ad26.COV2.S trial arm.

The protocol was immunoSEQ multiplex PCR, while the TCRdb copy is restricted to in-frame clones and leaves out a portion. The sample carries about 260,000 clones, roughly 89% recorded once. Treatment defined: about 20 received Ad26.COV2.S at low or high dose, single or two shots; several received placebo; per-sample allocation not given. Material that was analyzed had been drawn on day 63 after the first vaccine or placebo injection. An Ad26 vector that expressed Wuhan-strain SARS-CoV-2 spike constituted the vaccine. The sequencing used peripheral blood, collected in a trial of Ad26.COV2.S vaccine versus placebo. This TCR was sampled from a person aged 18-60 years who received the Ad26.COV2.S COVID-19 vaccine or a placebo.

The CDR3, as DNA: TGTGCCAGCAGCCAGGGACATAATCTCCCTATATACGAGCAGTACTTC. Translating it yields CASSQGHNLPIYEQYF. The chain joins TRBV5-4 to TRBJ2-7, with a possible D match to TRBD1 (6 bases). In germline, CDR1 is SGHNT, CDR2 YYREEE (reference sequence). CDR3 length: 16 residues. The V end was cut by 4 bases, the J end by 4 bases, with 21 bases between.